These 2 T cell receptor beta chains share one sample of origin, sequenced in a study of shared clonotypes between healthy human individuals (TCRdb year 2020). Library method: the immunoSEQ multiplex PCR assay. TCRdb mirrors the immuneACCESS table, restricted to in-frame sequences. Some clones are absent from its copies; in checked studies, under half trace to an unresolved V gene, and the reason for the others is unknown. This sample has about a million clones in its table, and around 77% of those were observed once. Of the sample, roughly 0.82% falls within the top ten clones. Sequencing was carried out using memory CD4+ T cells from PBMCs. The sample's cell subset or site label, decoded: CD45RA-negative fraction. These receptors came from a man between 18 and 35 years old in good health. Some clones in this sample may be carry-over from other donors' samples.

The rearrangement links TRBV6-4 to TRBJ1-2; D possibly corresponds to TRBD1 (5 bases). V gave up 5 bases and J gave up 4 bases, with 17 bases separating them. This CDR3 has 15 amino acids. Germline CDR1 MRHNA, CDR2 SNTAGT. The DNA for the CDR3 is TGTGCCAGCAGTCAAAGACACGGACAAGCCTATGGCTACACCTTC. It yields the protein CASSQRHGQAYGYTF.

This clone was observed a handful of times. The CDR3 coding sequence is TGTGCCAGCAGAGTCGACAGGGGATCTGAAGCTTTCTTT. Its translation is CASRVDRGSEAFF. The chain employs TRBV2 and TRBJ1-1, with 8 bases lining up with TRBD1. The CDR3 runs to 13 residues. CDR1 and CDR2 from the germline V gene are SNHLY and FYNNEI. V was pared by 6 bases and J by 6 bases, with 6 bases of the junction left unmatched.